This TCR beta chain was sequenced in a study of blood T cell repertoires in COVID-19. Study-wide background: From T cells, B-cell-depleted T cells, or PBMCs came the material, which was cDNA or gDNA.

Assay: immunoSEQ multiplex PCR; the TCRdb copy retains only in-frame clones and omits some. The sample shows 260,000 or so clones, over 70% of them seen only once. Germline V gene data show CDR1 as GTSNPN and CDR2 as SVGIG (reference sequence). Trimming cost V 3 bases and J 3 bases, with 12 bases left between them. The CDR3 spans 13 residues. The chain carries TRBV30 and TRBJ2-7; maybe TRBD2 (5 bases). This TCR came from a man of 80 years or more with acute or convalescent COVID-19. Input material: peripheral blood. CDR3 sequence: CAWRETKRYEQYF. Written as DNA, the CDR3 is TGTGCCTGGAGGGAGACTAAACGCTACGAGCAGTACTTC.